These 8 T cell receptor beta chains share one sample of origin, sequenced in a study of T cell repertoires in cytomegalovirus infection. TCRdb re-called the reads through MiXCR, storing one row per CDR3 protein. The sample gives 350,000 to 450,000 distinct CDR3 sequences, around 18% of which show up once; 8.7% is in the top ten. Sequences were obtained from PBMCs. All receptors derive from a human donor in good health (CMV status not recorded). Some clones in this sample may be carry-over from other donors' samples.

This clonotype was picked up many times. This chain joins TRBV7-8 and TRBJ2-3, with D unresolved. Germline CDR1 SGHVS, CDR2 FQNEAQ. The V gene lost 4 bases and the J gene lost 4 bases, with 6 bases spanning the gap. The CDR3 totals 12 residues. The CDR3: CASSSVSDTQYF. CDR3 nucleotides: TGTGCCAGCAGCTCCGTCTCAGATACGCAGTATTTT. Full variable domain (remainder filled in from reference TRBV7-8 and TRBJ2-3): GAGVSQSPRYKVAKRGQDVALRCDPISGHVSLFWYQQALGQGPEFLTYFQNEAQLDKSGLPSDRFFAERPEGSVSTLKIQRTQQEDSAVYLCASSSVSDTQYFGPGTRLTVL.

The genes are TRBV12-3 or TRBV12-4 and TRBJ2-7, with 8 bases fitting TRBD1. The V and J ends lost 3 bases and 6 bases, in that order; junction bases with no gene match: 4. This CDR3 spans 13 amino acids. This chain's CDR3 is CASSFPGQVEQYF. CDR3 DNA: TGTGCCAGCAGTTTTCCGGGACAGGTCGAGCAGTACTTC.

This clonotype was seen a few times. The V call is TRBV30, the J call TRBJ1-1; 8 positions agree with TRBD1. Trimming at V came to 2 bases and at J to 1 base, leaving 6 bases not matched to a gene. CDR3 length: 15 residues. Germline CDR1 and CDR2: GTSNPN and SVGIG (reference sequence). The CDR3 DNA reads TGTGCCTGGAGTCCCATAGGACAGGGGAACACTGAAGCTTTCTTT. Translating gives CAWSPIGQGNTEAFF.

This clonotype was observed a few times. The CDR3 nucleotides are TGTGCCAGCAGCCACGGCGGAGGTCCCGGGGAGCTGTTTTTT. It translates to CASSHGGGPGELFF. This sequence joins TRBV7-6 and TRBJ2-2; TRBD2 might be the D (5 bases). Trimming stripped 5 bases from V and 6 bases from J, with 13 bases between. The germline CDR1 and CDR2 sequences are SGHVS and FNYEAQ. The CDR3 sequence is 14 residues long.

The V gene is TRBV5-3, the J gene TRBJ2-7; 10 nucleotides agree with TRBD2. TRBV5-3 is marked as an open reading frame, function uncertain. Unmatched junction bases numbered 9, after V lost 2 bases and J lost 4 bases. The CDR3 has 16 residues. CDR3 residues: CARSFSPGLALYEQYV. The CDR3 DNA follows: TGTGCCAGAAGCTTCTCACCGGGACTAGCGTTATACGAGCAGTACGTC.

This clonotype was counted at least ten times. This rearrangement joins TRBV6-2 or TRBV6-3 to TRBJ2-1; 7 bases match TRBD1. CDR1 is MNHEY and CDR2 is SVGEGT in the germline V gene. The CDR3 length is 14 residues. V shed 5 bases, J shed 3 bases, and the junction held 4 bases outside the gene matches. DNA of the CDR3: TGTGCCAGCAGTGCCCCAGGGGGCTACAATGAGCAGTTCTTC. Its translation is CASSAPGGYNEQFF.

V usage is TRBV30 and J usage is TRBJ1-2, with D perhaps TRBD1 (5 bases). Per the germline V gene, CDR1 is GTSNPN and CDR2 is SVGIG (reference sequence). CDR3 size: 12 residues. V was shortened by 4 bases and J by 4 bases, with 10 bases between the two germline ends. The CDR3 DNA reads TGTGCCTGGATGGCAGGGACCTATGGCTACACCTTC. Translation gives CAWMAGTYGYTF.

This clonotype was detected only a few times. The CDR3: CASSQDTGTGAGNTIYF. The CDR3 DNA sequence: TGCGCCAGCAGCCAAGATACCGGGACAGGGGCTGGAAACACCATATATTTT. This chain joins TRBV4-3 and TRBJ1-3, with TRBD1 matching 10 bases. Germline V CDR1 and CDR2: LGHNA, YSLEER. J was trimmed by 2 bases and V by 0 bases; bases with no gene match: 4. The CDR3 extends over 17 amino acids.